Each of the 6 T cell receptor beta chains below was sequenced from the same sample in a study of T cells expressing NK-cell markers. For each CDR3 protein, TCRdb gives one entry from its re-call of the 5' RACE reads, without DNA. This sample's table has 500,000 to 700,000 distinct CDR3 sequences. Sequenced: blood T cells: a sorted CD56 or NKG2C T cell subset, CD4+ or CD8+ T cells, or bulk PBMC T cells (not recorded which). All receptors come from a young man in good health.

The chain recombines TRBV12-3 or TRBV12-4 with TRBJ2-1. The CDR3 sequence is 15 residues long. CDR3 amino acids: CASSLSGISAGEQFF.

The CDR3 is CAISDARGYGYTF. The chain couples TRBV10-3 to TRBJ1-2; the D call from TCRdb, TRBD1, cannot be confirmed without DNA. CDR3 length: 13 amino acids. Germline V gene sequence: CDR1 ENHRY, CDR2 SYGVKD.

The rearrangement uses TRBV28 and TRBJ2-2; TCRdb proposes TRBD1, but this gene call is untestable without DNA. Germline V CDR1 and CDR2: MDHEN, SYDVKM. The length of the CDR3 is 15 residues. CDR3: CASRPGQANTGELFF.

The rearrangement links TRBV5-1 to TRBJ2-1; TCRdb proposes TRBD2, but this gene call is untestable without DNA. This CDR3 contains 14 residues. Germline V gene data show CDR1 as SGHRS and CDR2 as YFSETQ. CDR3 in amino acids: CASSQGLLGDEQFF. The full variable domain, its missing parts supplied by reference TRBV5-1 and TRBJ2-1, is KAGVTQTPRYLIKTRGQQVTLSCSPISGHRSVSWYQQTPGQGLQFLFEYFSETQRNKGNFPGRFSGRQFSNSRSEMNVSTLELGDSALYLCASSQGLLGDEQFFGPGTRLTVL.

This chain connects TRBV10-1 to TRBJ2-3. Germline CDR1 and CDR2: WNHNN and SYGVQD (reference sequence). CDR3 length: 13 amino acids. CDR3 in amino acids: CASNSYSTDTQYF.

This chain joins TRBV20-1 and TRBJ2-7; TCRdb's assignment of TRBD2 cannot be checked, as there is no DNA. Germline lookup yields CDR1 DFQATT and CDR2 SNEGSKA (reference sequence). The CDR3 covers 16 residues. Here the CDR3 reads CSARAPTSGVSYEQYF.